This passage covers 3 T cell receptor beta chains from one sample sequenced in a study of a mutant IDH1 vaccine in newly diagnosed glioma (dated by TCRdb to about 2021). No antigen is known for these receptors. The meaning of the sample's time point label: week 11, during vaccination. Every vaccine dose consisted of 300 ug of a 20-mer mutant IDH1 peptide in Montanide, administered subcutaneously together with topical imiquimod. Library preparation was by the immunoSEQ multiplex PCR assay. Held by TCRdb, this immuneACCESS table contains in-frame sequences only and omits some clones. Under half of the omission traces to an unresolved V gene where checked; the cause of the rest is unknown. The sample table holds roughly 61,000 clones, of which 80% were seen once. Approximately 6% of the sample lies in the top ten. The specimen was PBMCs, collected from a glioma patient whose treatment included an IDH1 peptide vaccine. Receptor source: a man aged 45-65 years with glioma.

This clone was counted only a few times. This chain uses TRBV5-1 with TRBJ2-2; TRBD1 aligns across 7 bases. CDR3 length: 15 residues. Germline trimming cut 4 bases from V and 0 bases from J; bases unmatched to any gene: 3. Germline lookup yields CDR1 SGHRS and CDR2 YFSETQ. Written as DNA, the CDR3 is TGCGCCAGCAGCCGGGACAGCCCGAACACCGGGGAGCTGTTTTTT. It yields the protein CASSRDSPNTGELFF.

This clone was counted a single time. The chain uses TRBV29-1 and TRBJ1-2; D remains ambiguous. There are 13 residues in the CDR3. Trimming took 5 bases from V and 6 from J, leaving 16 bases between them. CDR1 SQVTM and CDR2 ANQGSEA come from the germline V gene. In nucleotides, the CDR3 is TGCAGCGTTCTTGACCCGGTATCTAATGGCTACACCTTC. Translation: CSVLDPVSNGYTF.

The rearrangement links TRBV6-5 to TRBJ2-6, with D possibly TRBD1 on 7 matching bases. Trimming stripped 5 bases from V and 4 bases from J, with 12 bases between. The CDR3 is made up of 15 amino acids. Looked up from germline, CDR1 is MNHEY and CDR2 is SVGAGI. The DNA for the CDR3 is TGTGCCAGCAGTACGGAGGGGGCCGGGGCCAACGTCCTGACTTTC. Protein product: CASSTEGAGANVLTF.